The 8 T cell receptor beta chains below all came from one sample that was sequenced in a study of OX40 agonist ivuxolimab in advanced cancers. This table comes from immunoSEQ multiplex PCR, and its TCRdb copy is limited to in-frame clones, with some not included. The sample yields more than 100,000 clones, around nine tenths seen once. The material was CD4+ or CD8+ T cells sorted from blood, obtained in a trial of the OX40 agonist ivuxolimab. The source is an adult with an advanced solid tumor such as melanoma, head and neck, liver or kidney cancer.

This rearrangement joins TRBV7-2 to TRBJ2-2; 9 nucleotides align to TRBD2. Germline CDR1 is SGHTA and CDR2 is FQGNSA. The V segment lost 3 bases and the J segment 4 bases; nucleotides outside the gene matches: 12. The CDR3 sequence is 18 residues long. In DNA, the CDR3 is TGTGCCAGCAGCTTGTTGGCGGGAGGGCCCTGGGGCACCGGGGAGCTGTTTTTT. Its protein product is CASSLLAGGPWGTGELFF.

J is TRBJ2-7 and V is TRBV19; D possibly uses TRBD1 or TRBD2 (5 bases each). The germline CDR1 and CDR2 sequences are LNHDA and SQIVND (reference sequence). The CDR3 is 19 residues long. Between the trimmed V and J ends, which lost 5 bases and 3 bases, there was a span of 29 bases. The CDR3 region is CASSSTEGTGRGKVYEQYF. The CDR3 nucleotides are TGTGCCAGTAGTTCAACAGAAGGGACGGGTCGGGGAAAGGTCTACGAGCAGTACTTC.

The chain's CDR3 is CASSLSPSGTQETQYF. Written as DNA, the CDR3 is TGCGCCAGCAGCTTGTCGCCTAGCGGTACCCAAGAGACCCAGTACTTC. The V and J genes are TRBV5-1 and TRBJ2-5, with 7 bases lining up with TRBD2. V lost 1 base, J lost 1 base, and 7 bases stayed unmatched. CDR3 size: 16 residues. Germline V gene lookup returns CDR1 SGHRS and CDR2 YFSETQ.

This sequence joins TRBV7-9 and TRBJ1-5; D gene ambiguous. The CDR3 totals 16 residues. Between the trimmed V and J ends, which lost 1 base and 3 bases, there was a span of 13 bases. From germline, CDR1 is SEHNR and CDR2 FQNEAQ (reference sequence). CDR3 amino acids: CASSLVTGDFNQPQHF. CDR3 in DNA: TGTGCCAGCAGCTTAGTAACGGGAGATTTCAATCAGCCCCAGCATTTT. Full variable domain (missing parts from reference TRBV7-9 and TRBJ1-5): DTGVSQNPRHKITKRGQNVTFRCDPISEHNRLYWYRQTLGQGPEFLTYFQNEAQLEKSRLLSDRFSAERPKGSFSTLEIQRTEQGDSAMYLCASSLVTGDFNQPQHFGDGTRLSIL.

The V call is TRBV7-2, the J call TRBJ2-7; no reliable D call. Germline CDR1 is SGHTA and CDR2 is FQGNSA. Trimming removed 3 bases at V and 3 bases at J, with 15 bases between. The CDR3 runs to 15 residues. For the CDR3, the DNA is TGTGCCAGCAGCTTGTTTGACGACAACAACTACGAGCAGTACTTC. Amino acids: CASSLFDDNNYEQYF.

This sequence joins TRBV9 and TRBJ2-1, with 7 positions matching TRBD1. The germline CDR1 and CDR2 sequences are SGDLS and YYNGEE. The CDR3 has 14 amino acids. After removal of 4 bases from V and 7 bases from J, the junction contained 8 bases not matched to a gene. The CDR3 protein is CASSSLTGMNEQFF. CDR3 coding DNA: TGTGCCAGCAGCTCATTGACAGGGATGAATGAGCAGTTCTTC.

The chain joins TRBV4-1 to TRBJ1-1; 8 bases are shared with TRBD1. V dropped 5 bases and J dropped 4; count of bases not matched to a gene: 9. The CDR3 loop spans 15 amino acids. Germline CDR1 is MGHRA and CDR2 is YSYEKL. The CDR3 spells CASSSQGAMTTEAFF. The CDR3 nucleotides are TGCGCCAGCAGCTCGCAGGGGGCAATGACCACTGAAGCTTTCTTT.

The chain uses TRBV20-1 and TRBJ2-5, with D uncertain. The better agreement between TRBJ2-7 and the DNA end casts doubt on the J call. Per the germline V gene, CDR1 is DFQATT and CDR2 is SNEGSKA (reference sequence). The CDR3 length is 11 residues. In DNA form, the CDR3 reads TGCAGTGCTAGCCAGCTCTACGAGCAGTACTTC. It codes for CSASQLYEQYF.